The present T cell receptor beta chain was sequenced within a study of T cells after yellow fever vaccination. Study findings and constraints: The secondary response peaked faster, at day 5 versus 15, but was weaker. Only a minor proportion of clonotypes was detected across both CD4 and CD8 compartments. At around 95% for CD4 and approximately 89% for CD8, most primary-vaccination clones showed up again after the booster.

V was shortened by 0 bases and J by 12 bases, with 18 bases between the two germline ends. The CDR3 length is 15 residues. From germline, CDR1 is LNHNV and CDR2 YYDKDF (reference sequence). Production of TCR cDNA was by 5'RACE template switching, which also added a universal primer site and UMIs. TCRdb re-called the 5' RACE reads through MiXCR, storing one row per CDR3 protein. Of approximately 550,000 distinct CDR3 sequences in the sample, about 19% were seen once. This clonotype was observed a handful of times. What it binds is not known. The genes are TRBV15 and TRBJ2-1, with D perhaps matching TRBD2 (7 bases). The source material was PBMCs, sampled 15 days after the yellow fever booster vaccination. The TCR comes from a young man who received the YFV17D yellow fever vaccine. The CDR3 is CATSREAGRGLVQFF. In nucleotides, the CDR3 is TGTGCCACCAGCAGAGAGGCGGGGAGGGGGTTGGTGCAGTTCTTC.